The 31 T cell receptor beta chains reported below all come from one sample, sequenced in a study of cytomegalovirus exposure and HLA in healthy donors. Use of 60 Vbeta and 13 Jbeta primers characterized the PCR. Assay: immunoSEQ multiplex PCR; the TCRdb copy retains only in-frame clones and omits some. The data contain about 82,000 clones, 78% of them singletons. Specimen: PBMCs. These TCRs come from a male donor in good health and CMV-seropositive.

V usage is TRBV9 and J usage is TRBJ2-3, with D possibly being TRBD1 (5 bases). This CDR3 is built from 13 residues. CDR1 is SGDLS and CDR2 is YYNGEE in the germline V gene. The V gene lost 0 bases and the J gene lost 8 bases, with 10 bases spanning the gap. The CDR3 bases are TGTGCCAGCAGCGTAGAATGGCAGGGTACGCAGTATTTT. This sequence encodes CASSVEWQGTQYF.

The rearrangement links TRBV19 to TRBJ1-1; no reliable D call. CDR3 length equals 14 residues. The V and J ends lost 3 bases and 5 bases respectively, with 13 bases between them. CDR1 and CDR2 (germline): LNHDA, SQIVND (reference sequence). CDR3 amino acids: CASSISRGRTEAFF. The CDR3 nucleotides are TGTGCCAGTAGTATTTCCCGAGGAAGGACTGAAGCTTTCTTT.

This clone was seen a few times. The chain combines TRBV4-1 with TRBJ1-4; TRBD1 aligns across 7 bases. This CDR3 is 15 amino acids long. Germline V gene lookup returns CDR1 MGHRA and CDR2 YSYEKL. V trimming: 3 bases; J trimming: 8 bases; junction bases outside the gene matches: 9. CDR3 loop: CASSQTGMYGEKLFF. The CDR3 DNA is TGCGCCAGCAGCCAGACAGGGATGTATGGGGAAAAACTGTTTTTT.

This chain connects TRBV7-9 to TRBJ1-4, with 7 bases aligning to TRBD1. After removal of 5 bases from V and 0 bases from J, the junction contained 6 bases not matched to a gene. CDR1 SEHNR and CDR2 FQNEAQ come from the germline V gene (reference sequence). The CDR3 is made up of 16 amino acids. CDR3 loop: CASSVYTGATNEKLFF. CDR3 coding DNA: TGTGCCAGCAGCGTCTACACAGGGGCAACTAATGAAAAACTGTTTTTT. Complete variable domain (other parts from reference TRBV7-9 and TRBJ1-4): DTGVSQNPRHKITKRGQNVTFRCDPISEHNRLYWYRQTLGQGPEFLTYFQNEAQLEKSRLLSDRFSAERPKGSFSTLEIQRTEQGDSAMYLCASSVYTGATNEKLFFGSGTQLSVL.

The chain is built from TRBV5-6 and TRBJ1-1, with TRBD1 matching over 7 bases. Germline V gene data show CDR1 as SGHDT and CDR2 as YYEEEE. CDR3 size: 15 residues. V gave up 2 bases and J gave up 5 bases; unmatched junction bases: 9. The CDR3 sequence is CASSFFDRASTEAFF. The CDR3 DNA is TGTGCCAGCAGCTTCTTTGACAGGGCGAGTACTGAAGCTTTCTTT.

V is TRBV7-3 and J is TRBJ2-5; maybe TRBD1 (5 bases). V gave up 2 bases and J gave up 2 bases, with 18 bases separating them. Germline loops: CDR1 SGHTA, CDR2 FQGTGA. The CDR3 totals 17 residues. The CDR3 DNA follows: TGTGCCAGCAGCTTAGGCTTGCTGGGGCGTCTTCAAGAGACCCAGTACTTC. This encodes CASSLGLLGRLQETQYF.

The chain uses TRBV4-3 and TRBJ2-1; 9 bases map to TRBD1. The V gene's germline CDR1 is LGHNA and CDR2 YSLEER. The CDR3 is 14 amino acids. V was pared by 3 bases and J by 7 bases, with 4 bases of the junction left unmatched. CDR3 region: CASSHTGGTNEQFF. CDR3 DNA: TGCGCCAGCAGCCACACAGGGGGCACAAATGAGCAGTTCTTC.

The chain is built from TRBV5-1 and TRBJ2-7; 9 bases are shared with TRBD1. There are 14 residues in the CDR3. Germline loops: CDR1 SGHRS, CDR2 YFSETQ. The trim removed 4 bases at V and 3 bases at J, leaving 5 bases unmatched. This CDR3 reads CASSVGQGGYEQYF. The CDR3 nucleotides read TGCGCCAGCAGCGTGGGACAGGGAGGCTACGAGCAGTACTTC.

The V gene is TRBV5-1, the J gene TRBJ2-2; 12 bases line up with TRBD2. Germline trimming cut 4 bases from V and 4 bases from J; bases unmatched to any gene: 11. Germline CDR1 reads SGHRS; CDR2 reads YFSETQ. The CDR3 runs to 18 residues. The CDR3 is CASSNRLAGAPSTGELFF. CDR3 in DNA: TGCGCCAGCAGCAACCGACTAGCGGGGGCCCCGAGCACCGGGGAGCTGTTTTTT.

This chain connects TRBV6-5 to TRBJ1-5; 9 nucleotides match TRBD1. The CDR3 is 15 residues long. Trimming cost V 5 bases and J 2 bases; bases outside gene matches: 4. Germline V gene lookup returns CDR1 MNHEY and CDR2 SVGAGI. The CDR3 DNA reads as TGTGCCAGCAGTACCCGGACAGGGGGCAATCAGCCCCAGCATTTT. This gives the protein CASSTRTGGNQPQHF.

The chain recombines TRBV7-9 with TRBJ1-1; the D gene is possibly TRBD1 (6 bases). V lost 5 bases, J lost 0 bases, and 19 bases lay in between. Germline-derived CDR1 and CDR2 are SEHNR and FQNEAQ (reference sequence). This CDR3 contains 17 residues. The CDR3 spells CASSPPLGTGMNTEAFF. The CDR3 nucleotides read TGTGCCAGCAGCCCGCCACTCGGAACAGGGATGAACACTGAAGCTTTCTTT.

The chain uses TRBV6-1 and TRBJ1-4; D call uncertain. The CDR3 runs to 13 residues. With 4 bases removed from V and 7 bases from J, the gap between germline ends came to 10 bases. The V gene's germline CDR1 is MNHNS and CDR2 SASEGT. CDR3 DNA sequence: TGTGCCAGCAGTGCAAGACGGGGTGAAAAACTGTTTTTT. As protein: CASSARRGEKLFF.

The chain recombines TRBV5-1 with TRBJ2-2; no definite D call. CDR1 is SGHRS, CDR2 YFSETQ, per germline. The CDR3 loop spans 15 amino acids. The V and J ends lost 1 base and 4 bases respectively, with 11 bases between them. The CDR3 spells CASSLPRVPTGELFF. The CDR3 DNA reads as TGCGCCAGCAGCTTGCCCCGGGTCCCCACCGGGGAGCTGTTTTTT.

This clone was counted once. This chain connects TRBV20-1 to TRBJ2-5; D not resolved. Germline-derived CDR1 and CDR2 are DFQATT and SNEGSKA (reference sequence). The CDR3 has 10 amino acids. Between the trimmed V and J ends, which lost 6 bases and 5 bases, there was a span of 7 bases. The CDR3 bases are TGCAGTGCCGGTTATGAGACCCAGTACTTC. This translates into CSAGYETQYF.

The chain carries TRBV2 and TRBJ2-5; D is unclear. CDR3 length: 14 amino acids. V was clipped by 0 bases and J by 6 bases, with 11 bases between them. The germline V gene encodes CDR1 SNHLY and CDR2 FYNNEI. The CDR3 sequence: CASSEAVQVKTQYF. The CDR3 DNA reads TGTGCCAGCAGTGAAGCCGTCCAGGTCAAGACCCAGTACTTC. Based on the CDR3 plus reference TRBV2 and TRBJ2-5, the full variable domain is EPEVTQTPSHQVTQMGQEVILRCVPISNHLYFYWYRQILGQKVEFLVSFYNNEISEKSEIFDDQFSVERPDGSNFTLKIRSTKLEDSAMYFCASSEAVQVKTQYFGPGTRLLVL.

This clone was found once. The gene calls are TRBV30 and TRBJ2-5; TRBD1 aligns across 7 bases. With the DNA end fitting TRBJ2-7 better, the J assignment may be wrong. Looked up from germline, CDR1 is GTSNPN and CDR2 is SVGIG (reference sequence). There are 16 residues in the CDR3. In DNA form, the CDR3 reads TGTGCCTGGAGTGTTCCGGGACAGATTGACTCCTACGAGCAGTACTTC. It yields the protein CAWSVPGQIDSYEQYF.

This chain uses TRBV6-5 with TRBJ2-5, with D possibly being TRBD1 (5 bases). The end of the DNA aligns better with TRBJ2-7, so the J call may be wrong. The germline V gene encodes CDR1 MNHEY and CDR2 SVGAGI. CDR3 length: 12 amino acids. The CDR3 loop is CASSDSSYEQYF. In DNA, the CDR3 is TGTGCCAGCAGTGACAGCTCCTACGAGCAGTACTTC.

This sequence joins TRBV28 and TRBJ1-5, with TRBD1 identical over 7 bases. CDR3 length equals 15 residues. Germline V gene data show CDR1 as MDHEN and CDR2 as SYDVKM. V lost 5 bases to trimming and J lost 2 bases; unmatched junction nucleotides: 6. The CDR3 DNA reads TGTGCCAGCAGTCCGGACAGGCTGGGCAATCAGCCCCAGCATTTT. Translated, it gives CASSPDRLGNQPQHF.

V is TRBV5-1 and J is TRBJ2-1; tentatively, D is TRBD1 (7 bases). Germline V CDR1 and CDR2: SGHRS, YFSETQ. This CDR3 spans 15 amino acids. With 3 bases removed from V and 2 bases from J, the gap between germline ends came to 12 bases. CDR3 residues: CASSSGGQPYNEQFF. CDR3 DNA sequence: TGCGCCAGCAGCTCAGGGGGGCAGCCCTACAATGAGCAGTTCTTC.

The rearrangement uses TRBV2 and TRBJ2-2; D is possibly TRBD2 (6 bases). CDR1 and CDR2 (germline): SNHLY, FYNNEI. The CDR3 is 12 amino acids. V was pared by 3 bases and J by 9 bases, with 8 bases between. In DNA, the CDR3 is TGTGCCAGCAGTGACGCGGGGTGGGAGCTGTTTTTT. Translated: CASSDAGWELFF.

As DNA, the CDR3 is TGTGCCAGCAGTGCATCGACAGGGGGCGGTGAAAAACTGTTTTTT. Protein product: CASSASTGGGEKLFF. The rearrangement links TRBV25-1 to TRBJ1-4, with 10 bases fitting TRBD1. CDR3 size: 15 residues. Germline V CDR1 and CDR2: MGHDK, SYGVNS. V shed 4 bases, J shed 7 bases, and the junction held 6 bases outside the gene matches.

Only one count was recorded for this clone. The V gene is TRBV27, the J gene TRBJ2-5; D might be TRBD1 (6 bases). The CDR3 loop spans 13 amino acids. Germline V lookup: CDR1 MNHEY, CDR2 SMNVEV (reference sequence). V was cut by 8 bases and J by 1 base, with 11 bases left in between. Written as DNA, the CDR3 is TGTGCCAGCCAAGAGACAGGCCAAGAGACCCAGTACTTC. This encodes CASQETGQETQYF.

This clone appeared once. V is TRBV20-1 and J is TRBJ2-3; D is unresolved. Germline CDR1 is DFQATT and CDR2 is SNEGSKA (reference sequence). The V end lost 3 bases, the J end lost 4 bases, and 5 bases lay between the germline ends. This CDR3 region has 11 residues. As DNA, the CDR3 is TGCAGTGCTAGCTTTGCAGATACGCAGTATTTT. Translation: CSASFADTQYF.

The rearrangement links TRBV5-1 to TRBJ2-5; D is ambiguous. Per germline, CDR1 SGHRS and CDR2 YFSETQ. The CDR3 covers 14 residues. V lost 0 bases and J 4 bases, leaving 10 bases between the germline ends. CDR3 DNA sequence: TGCGCCAGCAGCTTGGACAGCACCTCAGAGACCCAGTACTTC. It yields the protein CASSLDSTSETQYF.

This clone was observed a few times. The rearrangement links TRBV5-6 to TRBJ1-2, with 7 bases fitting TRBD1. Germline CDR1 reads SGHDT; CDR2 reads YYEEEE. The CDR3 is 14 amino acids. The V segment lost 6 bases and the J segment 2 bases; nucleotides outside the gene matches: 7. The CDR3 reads CASIGRDRNYGYTF. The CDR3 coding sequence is TGTGCCAGCATTGGTAGGGACAGAAACTATGGCTACACCTTC.

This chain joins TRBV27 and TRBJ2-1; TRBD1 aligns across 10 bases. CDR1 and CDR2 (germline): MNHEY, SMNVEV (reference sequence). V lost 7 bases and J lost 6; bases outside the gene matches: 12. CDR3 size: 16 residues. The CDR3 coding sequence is TGTGCCAGCACCCCGTTACAGACAGGGGGCATCAATGAGCAGTTCTTC. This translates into CASTPLQTGGINEQFF.

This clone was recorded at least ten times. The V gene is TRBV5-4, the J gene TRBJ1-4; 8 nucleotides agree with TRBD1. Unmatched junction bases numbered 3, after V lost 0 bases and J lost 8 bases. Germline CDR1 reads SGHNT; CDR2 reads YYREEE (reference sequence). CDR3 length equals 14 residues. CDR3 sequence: CASSLGQGYEKLFF. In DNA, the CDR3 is TGTGCCAGCAGCTTGGGACAGGGGTACGAAAAACTGTTTTTT. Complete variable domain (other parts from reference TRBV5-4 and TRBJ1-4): ETGVTQSPTHLIKTRGQQVTLRCSSQSGHNTVSWYQQALGQGPQFIFQYYREEENGRGNFPPRFSGLQFPNYSSELNVNALELDDSALYLCASSLGQGYEKLFFGSGTQLSVL.

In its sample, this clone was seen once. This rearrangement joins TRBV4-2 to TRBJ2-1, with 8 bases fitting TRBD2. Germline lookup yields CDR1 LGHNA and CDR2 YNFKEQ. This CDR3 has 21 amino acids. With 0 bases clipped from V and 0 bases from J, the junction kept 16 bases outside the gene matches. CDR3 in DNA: TGTGCCAGCAGCCAAGAATTTCAGGGTAGCGGGATTGGATCCTCCTACAATGAGCAGTTCTTC. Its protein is CASSQEFQGSGIGSSYNEQFF.

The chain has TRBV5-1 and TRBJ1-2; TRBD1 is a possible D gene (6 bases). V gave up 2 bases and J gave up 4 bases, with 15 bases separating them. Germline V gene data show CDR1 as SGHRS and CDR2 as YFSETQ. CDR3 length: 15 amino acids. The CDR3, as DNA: TGCGCCAGCAGCTTTGAGTCGGGAGGGGGCTATGGCTACACCTTC. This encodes CASSFESGGGYGYTF.

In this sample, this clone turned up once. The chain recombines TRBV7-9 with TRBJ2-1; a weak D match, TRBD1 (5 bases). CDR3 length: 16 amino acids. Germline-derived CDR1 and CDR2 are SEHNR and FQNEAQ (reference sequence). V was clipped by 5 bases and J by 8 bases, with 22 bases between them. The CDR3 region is CASSPLAGIPPDEQFF. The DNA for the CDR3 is TGTGCCAGCAGCCCCCTGGCAGGGATCCCCCCCGATGAGCAGTTCTTC.

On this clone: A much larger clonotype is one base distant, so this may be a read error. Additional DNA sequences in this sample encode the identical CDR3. The CDR3 reads CASSFLYEQYF. The DNA for the CDR3 is TGTGCCAGCAGCTTTCTCTACGAGCAGTACTTC. The chain couples TRBV7-2 to TRBJ2-7, with D uncertain. The length of the CDR3 is 11 residues. V gave up 3 bases and J gave up 3 bases, with 3 bases separating them. Per the germline V gene, CDR1 is SGHTA and CDR2 is FQGNSA.